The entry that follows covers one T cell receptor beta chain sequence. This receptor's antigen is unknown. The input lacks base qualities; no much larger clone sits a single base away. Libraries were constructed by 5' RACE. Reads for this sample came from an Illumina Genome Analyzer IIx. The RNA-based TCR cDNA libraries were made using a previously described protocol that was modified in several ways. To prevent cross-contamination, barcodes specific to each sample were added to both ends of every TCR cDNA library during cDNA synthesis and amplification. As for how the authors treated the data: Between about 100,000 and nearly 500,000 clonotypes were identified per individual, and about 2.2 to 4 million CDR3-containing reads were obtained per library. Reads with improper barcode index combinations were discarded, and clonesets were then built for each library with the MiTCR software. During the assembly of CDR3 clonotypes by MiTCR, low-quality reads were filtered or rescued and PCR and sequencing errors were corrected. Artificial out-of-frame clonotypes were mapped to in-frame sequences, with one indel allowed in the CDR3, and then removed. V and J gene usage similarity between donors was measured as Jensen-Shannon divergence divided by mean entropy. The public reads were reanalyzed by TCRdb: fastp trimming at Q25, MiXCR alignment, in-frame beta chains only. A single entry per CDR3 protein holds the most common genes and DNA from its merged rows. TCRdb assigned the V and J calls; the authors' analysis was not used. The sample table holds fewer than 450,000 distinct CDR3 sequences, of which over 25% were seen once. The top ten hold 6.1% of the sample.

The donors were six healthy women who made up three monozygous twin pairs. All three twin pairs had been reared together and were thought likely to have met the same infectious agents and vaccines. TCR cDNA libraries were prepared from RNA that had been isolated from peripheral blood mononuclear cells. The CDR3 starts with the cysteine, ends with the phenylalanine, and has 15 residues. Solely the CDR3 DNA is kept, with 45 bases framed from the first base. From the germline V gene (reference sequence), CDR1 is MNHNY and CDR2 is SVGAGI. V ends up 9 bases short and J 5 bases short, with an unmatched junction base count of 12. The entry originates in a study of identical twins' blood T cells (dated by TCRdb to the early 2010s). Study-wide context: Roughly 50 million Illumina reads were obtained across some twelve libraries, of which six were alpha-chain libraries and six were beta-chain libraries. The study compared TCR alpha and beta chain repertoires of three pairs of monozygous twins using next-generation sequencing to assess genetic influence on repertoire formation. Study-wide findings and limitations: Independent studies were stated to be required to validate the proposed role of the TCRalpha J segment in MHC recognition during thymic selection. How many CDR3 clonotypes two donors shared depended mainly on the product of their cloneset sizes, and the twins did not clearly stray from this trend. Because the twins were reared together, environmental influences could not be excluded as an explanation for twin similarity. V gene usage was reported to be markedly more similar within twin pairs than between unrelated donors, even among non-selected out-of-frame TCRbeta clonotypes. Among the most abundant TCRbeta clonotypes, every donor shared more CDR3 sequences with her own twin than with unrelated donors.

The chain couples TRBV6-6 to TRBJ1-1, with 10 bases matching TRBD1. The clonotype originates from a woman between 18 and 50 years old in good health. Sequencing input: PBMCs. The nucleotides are TGTGCCAGAACTTTCACCGGGACAGGGGAGACTGAAGCTTTCTTT. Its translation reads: CARTFTGTGETEAFF.